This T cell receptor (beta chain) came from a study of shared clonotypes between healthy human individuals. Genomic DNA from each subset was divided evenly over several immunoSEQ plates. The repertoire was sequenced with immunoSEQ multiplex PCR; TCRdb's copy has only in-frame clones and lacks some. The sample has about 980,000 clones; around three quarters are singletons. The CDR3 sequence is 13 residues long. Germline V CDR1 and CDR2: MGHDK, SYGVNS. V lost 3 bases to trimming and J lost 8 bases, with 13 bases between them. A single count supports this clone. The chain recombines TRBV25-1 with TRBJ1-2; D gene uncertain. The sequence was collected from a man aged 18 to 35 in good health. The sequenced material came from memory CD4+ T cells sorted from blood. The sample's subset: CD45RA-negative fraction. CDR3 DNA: TGTGCCAGCAGTGAGGTTCCTGGGATCGGCTACACCTTC. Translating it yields CASSEVPGIGYTF.